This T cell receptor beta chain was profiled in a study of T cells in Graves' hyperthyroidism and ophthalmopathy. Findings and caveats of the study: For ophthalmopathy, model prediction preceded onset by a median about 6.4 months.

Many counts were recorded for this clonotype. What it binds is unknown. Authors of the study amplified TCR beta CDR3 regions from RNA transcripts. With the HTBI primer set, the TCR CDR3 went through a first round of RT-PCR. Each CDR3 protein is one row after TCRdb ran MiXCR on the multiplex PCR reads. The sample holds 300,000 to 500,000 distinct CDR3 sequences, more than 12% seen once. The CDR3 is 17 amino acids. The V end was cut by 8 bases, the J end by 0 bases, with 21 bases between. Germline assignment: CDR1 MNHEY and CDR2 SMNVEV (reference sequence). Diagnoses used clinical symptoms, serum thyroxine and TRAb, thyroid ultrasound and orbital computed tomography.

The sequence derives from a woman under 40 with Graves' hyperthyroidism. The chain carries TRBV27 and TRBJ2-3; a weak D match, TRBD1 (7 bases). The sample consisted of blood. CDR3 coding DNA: TGTGCCAGCTCGAGACAGGGAGGAGGACTGAGCACAGATACGCAGTATTTT. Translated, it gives CASSRQGGGLSTDTQYF.